This TCR beta chain derives from a study of CD8+ T cells in alopecia areata. Points from the study as a whole: Patients showed less clear TCR sequence sharing than mice, possibly partly because of HLA diversity.

Deletions cut 10 bases from V and 0 bases from J, with 10 bases between. This CDR3 has 12 amino acids. The germline gives CDR1 ENHRY, CDR2 SYGVKD. In regard to this clone: Its antigen is still unknown.

cDNA reverse transcribed from extracted RNA served as the sequencing template. Profiling relied on immunoSEQ multiplex PCR, and the TCRdb table lists in-frame clones only, not all of them. The repertoire includes 200,000 or so clones, 50% to 60% of them detected once, and approximately 0.45% sits in the top ten. Specimens obtained from alopecia areata patients comprised lesional scalp punch biopsies and peripheral blood. Sequences were derived from CD4+ T cells sorted from blood, sampled at week 0. The chain uses TRBV10-3 and TRBJ2-7; a weak D match, TRBD1 (6 bases). This TCR was recovered from a human donor with alopecia areata. The CDR3 loop is CATSDSSYEQYF. CDR3 nucleotides: TGTGCCACCTCGGACAGCTCCTACGAGCAGTACTTC.